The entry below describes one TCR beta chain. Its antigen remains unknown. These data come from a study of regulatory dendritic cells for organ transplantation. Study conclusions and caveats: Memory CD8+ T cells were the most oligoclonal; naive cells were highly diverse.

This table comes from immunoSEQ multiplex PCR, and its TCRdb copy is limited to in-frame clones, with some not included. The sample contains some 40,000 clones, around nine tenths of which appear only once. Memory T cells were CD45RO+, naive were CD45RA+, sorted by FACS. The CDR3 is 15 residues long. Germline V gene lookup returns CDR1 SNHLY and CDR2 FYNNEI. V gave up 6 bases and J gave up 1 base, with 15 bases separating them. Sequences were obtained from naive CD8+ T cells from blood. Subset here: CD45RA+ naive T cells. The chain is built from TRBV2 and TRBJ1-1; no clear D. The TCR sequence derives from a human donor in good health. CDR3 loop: CASSPPRAGNTEAFF. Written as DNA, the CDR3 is TGTGCCAGCAGCCCACCCCGGGCAGGGAACACTGAAGCTTTCTTT.